Each of the 15 T cell receptor beta chains below was sequenced from the same sample in a study of control samples from healthy donors and cancer patients. Assay used: immunoSEQ multiplex PCR; TCRdb lists only in-frame clones, some missing. Of roughly 130,000 clones detected, about 93% appear once; the ten largest clones hold 1.5% to 2%. The sample comprised PBMCs. These receptors originate from a man aged 50-59 years with head and neck cancer.

The V gene is TRBV4-1, the J gene TRBJ1-1; perhaps TRBD1 as D (6 bases). V lost 6 bases and J 0 bases, leaving 11 bases between the germline ends. From germline, CDR1 is MGHRA and CDR2 YSYEKL. The CDR3 covers 14 residues. CDR3 in amino acids: CASSTGLLNTEAFF. CDR3 coding DNA: TGCGCCAGCAGTACAGGGCTCTTGAACACTGAAGCTTTCTTT.

The gene calls are TRBV18 and TRBJ1-1; D is uncertain. The CDR3 consists of 13 residues. Trimming pared 6 bases from V and 0 bases from J, leaving 8 bases between. Germline assignment: CDR1 KGHSH and CDR2 LQKENI. As DNA, the CDR3 is TGTGCCAGCTCGCAAGCTCTGAACACTGAAGCTTTCTTT. Translation gives CASSQALNTEAFF.

This chain links TRBV18 with TRBJ1-2, with a possible D match to TRBD1 (6 bases). The CDR3 is 13 amino acids. V lost 1 base, J lost 8 bases, and 11 bases lay in between. The germline gives CDR1 KGHSH, CDR2 LQKENI. CDR3 in amino acids: CASSPLPGEGYTF. Written as DNA, the CDR3 is TGTGCCAGCTCACCACTCCCAGGGGAAGGCTACACCTTC.

In this sample, this clone turned up once. V is TRBV6-5 and J is TRBJ1-5; D is unclear. Germline V CDR1 and CDR2: MNHEY, SVGAGI. Trimming shortened V by 4 bases and J by 4 bases, and 11 bases separated the two germline ends. This CDR3 has 14 residues. The chain's CDR3 is CASSWSGGNQPQHF. For the CDR3, the DNA is TGTGCCAGCAGTTGGTCCGGAGGAAATCAGCCCCAGCATTTT.

This chain uses TRBV6-2 or TRBV6-3 with TRBJ2-7; D is unclear. The CDR3 consists of 16 residues. V gave up 4 bases and J gave up 0 bases, with 16 bases separating them. The germline CDR1 and CDR2 sequences are MNHEY and SVGEGT. The CDR3 sequence is CASSSRTGRSSYEQYF. The CDR3 coding sequence is TGTGCCAGCAGTTCCCGCACCGGACGGAGCTCCTACGAGCAGTACTTC.

The chain is built from TRBV9 and TRBJ2-3; D may be TRBD1 (7 bases). CDR1 SGDLS and CDR2 YYNGEE come from the germline V gene. V dropped 0 bases and J dropped 3 bases, with 17 bases sitting between them. The CDR3 has 17 amino acids. CDR3 in amino acids: CASSVVPGGGATDTQYF. The CDR3 region has the DNA TGTGCCAGCAGCGTAGTCCCAGGAGGGGGCGCGACAGATACGCAGTATTTT.

The genes are TRBV6-5 and TRBJ2-7; 7 nucleotides align to TRBD1. V lost 4 bases and J lost 2; bases outside the gene matches: 2. The CDR3 is made up of 13 amino acids. Germline V gene sequence: CDR1 MNHEY, CDR2 SVGAGI. CDR3 protein: CASSLTGPYEQYF. The CDR3 DNA follows: TGTGCCAGCAGTTTGACAGGGCCCTACGAGCAGTACTTC.

The rearrangement joins TRBV1 to TRBJ2-7. TRBV1 is tagged as a pseudogene. The CDR3 covers 13 residues. This CDR3 reads CTSSRRGRFEQYF. The DNA for the CDR3 is TGCACCAGCAGCCGTCGGGGGCGTTTCGAGCAGTACTTC.

V usage is TRBV19 and J usage is TRBJ2-1, with 7 nucleotides matching TRBD2. The germline V gene encodes CDR1 LNHDA and CDR2 SQIVND (reference sequence). V lost 0 bases to trimming and J lost 3 bases; unmatched junction nucleotides: 5. This CDR3 is built from 16 residues. As DNA, the CDR3 is TGTGCCAGTAGTATAGATGGCGGGGGAGTCTACAATGAGCAGTTCTTC. This sequence encodes CASSIDGGGVYNEQFF. Complete variable domain (other parts from reference TRBV19 and TRBJ2-1): DGGITQSPKYLFRKEGQNVTLSCEQNLNHDAMYWYRQDPGQGLRLIYYSQIVNDFQKGDIAEGYSVSREKKESFPLTVTSAQKNPTAFYLCASSIDGGGVYNEQFFGPGTRLTVL.

This sequence joins TRBV7-9 and TRBJ1-6; weak D call: TRBD1 (5 bases). CDR3 size: 14 residues. The ends were cut back, 5 bases at V and 8 bases at J, with 13 bases in the middle. Germline V lookup: CDR1 SEHNR, CDR2 FQNEAQ (reference sequence). This CDR3 is CASSPQGVDSPLHF. The CDR3 DNA reads as TGTGCCAGCAGCCCGCAGGGTGTGGATTCACCCCTCCACTTT.

The chain employs TRBV7-8 and TRBJ2-1; 10 positions match TRBD2. The germline V gene has CDR1 SGHVS and CDR2 FQNEAQ. Trimming took 6 bases from V and 9 from J; bases not matched to a gene: 35. CDR3 size: 23 residues. The CDR3: CASRRNPTSGDLIKGVRMREQFF. The CDR3, as DNA: TGTGCCAGCAGACGAAATCCCACTAGCGGGGACCTCATCAAGGGGGTCCGAATGCGTGAGCAGTTCTTC.

J is TRBJ1-1 and V is TRBV9; 7 bases are a match to TRBD1. The CDR3 covers 13 residues. V gave up 1 base and J gave up 6 bases; unmatched junction bases: 3. Looked up from germline, CDR1 is SGDLS and CDR2 is YYNGEE. CDR3 DNA sequence: TGTGCCAGCAGCGTATTGGGACAGTCTGAAGCTTTCTTT. Translating gives CASSVLGQSEAFF. Supplemented by reference TRBV9 and TRBJ1-1, the full variable domain reads DSGVTQTPKHLITATGQRVTLRCSPRSGDLSVYWYQQSLDQGLQFLIQYYNGEERAKGNILERFSAQQFPDLHSELNLSSLELGDSALYFCASSVLGQSEAFFGQGTRLTVV.

J is TRBJ1-2 and V is TRBV19; D is possibly TRBD1 (6 bases). V was cut by 5 bases and J by 6 bases, with 13 bases left in between. From germline, CDR1 is LNHDA and CDR2 SQIVND (reference sequence). The CDR3 is 13 amino acids. CDR3 nucleotides: TGTGCCAGTAGTCCGGACAGTCCCCATGGCTACACCTTC. This translates into CASSPDSPHGYTF.

V usage is TRBV11-3 and J usage is TRBJ2-1; 9 nucleotides match TRBD1. After removal of 2 bases from V and 6 bases from J, the junction contained 5 bases not matched to a gene. Per germline, CDR1 SGHNT and CDR2 YENEEA. This CDR3 comprises 15 residues. The CDR3 DNA sequence: TGTGCCAGCAGCTTATTTGGACAGGGGATCAATGAGCAGTTCTTC. It is translated as CASSLFGQGINEQFF.

V gene TRBV4-3 combines with J gene TRBJ2-6; D remains ambiguous. V was clipped by 2 bases and J by 0 bases, with 5 bases between them. The germline CDR1 and CDR2 sequences are LGHNA and YSLEER. The CDR3 is 15 residues long. In DNA, the CDR3 is TGCGCCAGCAGCCAACAGAGCTCTGGGGCCAACGTCCTGACTTTC. Its protein product is CASSQQSSGANVLTF.